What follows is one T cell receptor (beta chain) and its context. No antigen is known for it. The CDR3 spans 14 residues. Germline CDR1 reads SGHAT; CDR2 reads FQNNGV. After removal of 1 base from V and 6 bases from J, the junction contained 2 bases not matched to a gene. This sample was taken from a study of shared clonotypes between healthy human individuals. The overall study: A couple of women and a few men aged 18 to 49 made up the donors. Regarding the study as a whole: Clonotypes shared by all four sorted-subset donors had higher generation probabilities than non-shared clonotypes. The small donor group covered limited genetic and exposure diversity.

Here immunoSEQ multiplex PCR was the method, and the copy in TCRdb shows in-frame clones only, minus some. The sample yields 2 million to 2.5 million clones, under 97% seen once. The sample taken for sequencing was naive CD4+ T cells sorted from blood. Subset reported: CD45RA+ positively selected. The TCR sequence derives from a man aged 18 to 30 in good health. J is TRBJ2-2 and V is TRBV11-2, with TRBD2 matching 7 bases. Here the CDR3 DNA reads TGTGCCAGCAGCTTAGGACTAGCCTCCGGGGAGCTGTTTTTT. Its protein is CASSLGLASGELFF.